These 21 T cell receptor beta chains came from one sample sequenced in a study of T cells in localized non-small cell lung cancer. Repertoires were generated with immunoSEQ multiplex PCR, while TCRdb's copy carries only in-frame clones and drops some. This sample has 100,000 to 150,000 clones; 70% to 90% occur once, and the top ten carry around 1.7%. The sample consisted of peripheral blood, taken before any cancer treatment. These receptors were taken from a female donor aged 60 or older with stage I lung adenocarcinoma.

The genes are TRBV10-2 and TRBJ1-5; 7 nucleotides match TRBD1. Trimming cost V 10 bases and J 0 bases; bases outside gene matches: 6. Germline V gene sequence: CDR1 WSHSY, CDR2 SAAADI. CDR3 length: 14 residues. This CDR3 reads CATQGGDSNQPQHF. The CDR3 DNA reads as TGCGCCACCCAGGGGGGAGATAGCAATCAGCCCCAGCATTTT.

CDR3 region: CASSPTGTSGELFF. The CDR3 DNA reads TGCGCCAGCAGTCCAACCGGGACTAGCGGGGAGCTGTTTTTT. This sequence joins TRBV10-1 and TRBJ2-2, with 8 bases lining up with TRBD2. The CDR3 is made up of 14 amino acids. Germline lookup yields CDR1 WNHNN and CDR2 SYGVQD (reference sequence). The V gene end was trimmed by 5 bases and the J gene end by 7 bases; junction bases not matched to a gene: 6.

V gene TRBV29-1 combines with J gene TRBJ1-3, with D possibly TRBD1 on 6 matching bases. There are 16 residues in the CDR3. Germline assignment: CDR1 SQVTM and CDR2 ANQGSEA. V dropped 1 base and J dropped 7 bases, with 20 bases sitting between them. The CDR3 loop is CSVEGGPADRRNTIYF. The CDR3 coding sequence is TGCAGCGTTGAAGGAGGTCCAGCTGACAGGAGGAACACCATATATTTT. The full variable domain, in which reference TRBV29-1 and TRBJ1-3 provide the parts outside the CDR3, is SAVISQKPSRDICQRGTSLTIQCQVDSQVTMMFWYRQQPGQSLTLIATANQGSEATYESGFVIDKFPISRPNLTFSTLTVSNMSPEDSSIYLCSVEGGPADRRNTIYFGEGSWLTVV.

This clone was observed a few times. This same CDR3 is encoded by further DNA sequences in the sample. This rearrangement joins TRBV7-2 to TRBJ2-7; D not resolved. The CDR3 is 12 amino acids. Germline V gene data show CDR1 as SGHTA and CDR2 as FQGNSA. The ends were cut back, 5 bases at V and 0 bases at J, with 5 bases in the middle. CDR3 loop: CASSLSSYEQYF. The CDR3 nucleotides are TGTGCCAGCAGCCTGAGCTCCTACGAGCAGTACTTC.

The chain carries TRBV9 and TRBJ2-7; 8 nucleotides agree with TRBD1. The trim removed 0 bases at V and 3 bases at J, leaving 5 bases unmatched. Germline CDR1 is SGDLS and CDR2 is YYNGEE. The CDR3 loop spans 15 amino acids. This CDR3 is CASSVGIQGDYEQYF. CDR3 DNA sequence: TGTGCCAGCAGCGTAGGAATACAGGGGGACTACGAGCAGTACTTC.

V usage is TRBV28 and J usage is TRBJ2-4, with 7 nucleotides matching TRBD2. Germline CDR1 reads MDHEN; CDR2 reads SYDVKM. There are 17 residues in the CDR3. The trim removed 1 base at V and 0 bases at J, leaving 6 bases unmatched. CDR3 amino acids: CASSLLVAGVAKNIQYF. The CDR3 DNA sequence: TGTGCCAGCAGTTTATTGGTGGCGGGGGTAGCCAAAAACATTCAGTACTTC.

The J gene is TRBJ2-5, the V gene TRBV5-1; a weak D match, TRBD1 (5 bases). Per germline, CDR1 SGHRS and CDR2 YFSETQ. The germline V and J ends were trimmed by 7 bases and 1 base, with 14 bases remaining between them. This CDR3 is 14 amino acids long. CDR3 bases: TGCGCCAGCTCTATAGGCAGGGCCCAAGAGACCCAGTACTTC. It translates to CASSIGRAQETQYF.

DNA for the CDR3: TGTGCCAGCAGCACGGAAGACGGGCACAGAAGAAACACCATATATTTT. Translating gives CASSTEDGHRRNTIYF. This chain links TRBV5-6 with TRBJ1-3, with D uncertain. Germline CDR1 SGHDT, CDR2 YYEEEE. The V end lost 4 bases, the J end lost 5 bases, and 19 bases lay between the germline ends. This CDR3 is built from 16 residues.

The chain recombines TRBV5-1 with TRBJ1-1; no reliable D call. The CDR3 spans 15 residues. V was pared by 0 bases and J by 0 bases, with 9 bases between. Germline assignment: CDR1 SGHRS and CDR2 YFSETQ. The CDR3 is CASSLAWQMNTEAFF. The CDR3 nucleotides read TGCGCCAGCAGCTTGGCCTGGCAGATGAACACTGAAGCTTTCTTT.

V is TRBV28 and J is TRBJ1-6; TRBD1 matches 7 bases. V lost 2 bases, J lost 10 bases, and 8 bases stayed unmatched. The CDR3 runs 15 residues. The germline V gene has CDR1 MDHEN and CDR2 SYDVKM. The CDR3 bases are TGTGCCAGCAGTTTAATCGACAGGGATGACTCACCCCTCCACTTT. As protein: CASSLIDRDDSPLHF.

This rearrangement joins TRBV4-2 to TRBJ2-1; a weak D match, TRBD1 (6 bases). This CDR3 is built from 14 residues. Between the trimmed V and J ends, which lost 1 base and 12 bases, there was a span of 16 bases. Looked up from germline, CDR1 is LGHNA and CDR2 is YNFKEQ. CDR3 in DNA: TGTGCCAGCAGCCAAGCTTCCTGGGACACCCTGCAGTTCTTC. Translation: CASSQASWDTLQFF.

This chain uses TRBV5-5 with TRBJ2-1, with 13 bases matching TRBD2. Looked up from germline, CDR1 is SGHKS and CDR2 is YYEKEE (reference sequence). The CDR3 runs 17 residues. With 0 bases clipped from V and 4 bases from J, the junction kept 4 bases outside the gene matches. The CDR3 loop is CASSLARTSGGYNEQFF. The CDR3 nucleotides read TGTGCCAGCAGCTTGGCAAGGACTAGCGGGGGTTACAATGAGCAGTTCTTC.

This sequence joins TRBV4-1 and TRBJ1-5; D is unresolved. The CDR3 covers 13 residues. The V end lost 5 bases, the J end lost 0 bases, and 5 bases lay between the germline ends. Germline assignment: CDR1 MGHRA and CDR2 YSYEKL. The CDR3, as DNA: TGCGCCAGCAGCTCAATTAGCAATCAGCCCCAGCATTTT. As protein: CASSSISNQPQHF.

This chain connects TRBV6-6 to TRBJ1-6; D gene unclear. From germline, CDR1 is MNHNY and CDR2 SVGAGI (reference sequence). Trimming took 2 bases from V and 12 from J, leaving 11 bases between them. The CDR3 totals 13 residues. This chain's CDR3 is CASSYGGRLPLHF. CDR3 in DNA: TGTGCCAGCAGTTACGGTGGCCGCTTACCCCTCCACTTT.

The V gene is TRBV28, the J gene TRBJ2-1, with 7 bases lining up with TRBD1. The CDR3 is made up of 13 amino acids. V gave up 7 bases and J gave up 8 bases; unmatched junction bases: 8. The germline V gene has CDR1 MDHEN and CDR2 SYDVKM. CDR3 in DNA: TGTGCCAGCACCCTGACAGGGAAACATGAGCAGTTCTTC. It yields the protein CASTLTGKHEQFF.

CDR3 sequence (DNA): TGTGCCAGCAGTTTAGCAGGTTTAGCCAAAAACATTCAGTACTTC. Translation gives CASSLAGLAKNIQYF. The chain recombines TRBV28 with TRBJ2-4; D not resolved. V dropped 2 bases and J dropped 0 bases, with 8 bases sitting between them. Germline loops: CDR1 MDHEN, CDR2 SYDVKM. This CDR3 comprises 15 residues.

This chain's CDR3 is CASSRPPNSYEQYF. DNA of the CDR3: TGTGCCAGCAGTCGACCACCAAACTCCTACGAGCAGTACTTC. V and J are TRBV28 and TRBJ2-7; D is undetermined. Germline V gives CDR1 MDHEN, CDR2 SYDVKM. V lost 5 bases and J lost 0, with 11 bases in between. CDR3 length equals 14 residues.

CDR3 nucleotide sequence: TGTGCCAGCAGCGTATCGCATTACTCTGGAAACACCATATATTTT. Encoded protein: CASSVSHYSGNTIYF. The chain is built from TRBV9 and TRBJ1-3, with D unresolved. Trimming stripped 1 base from V and 0 bases from J, with 8 bases between. The CDR3 runs to 15 residues. The germline V gene has CDR1 SGDLS and CDR2 YYNGEE.

This clone was picked up one time. The chain uses TRBV21-1 and TRBJ2-1. TRBV21-1 is a pseudogene. This CDR3 has 12 amino acids. The chain's CDR3 is CASSKELTEQFF. Here the CDR3 DNA reads TGTGCCAGCAGCAAAGAATTAACCGAGCAGTTCTTC.

Turning to this clone: This sample also contains other DNA sequences that code for the same CDR3. The J gene is TRBJ1-2, the V gene TRBV28; D unclear. Germline V gene sequence: CDR1 MDHEN, CDR2 SYDVKM. The germline V and J ends were trimmed by 2 bases and 4 bases, with 5 bases remaining between them. CDR3 length equals 12 residues. Here the CDR3 DNA reads TGTGCCAGCAGTTTAAACGGCTATGGCTACACCTTC. Protein sequence: CASSLNGYGYTF.

The chain has TRBV5-4 and TRBJ2-2; D remains ambiguous. Deletions cut 4 bases from V and 5 bases from J, with 9 bases between. The CDR3 has 13 amino acids. Germline loops: CDR1 SGHNT, CDR2 YYREEE (reference sequence). In nucleotides, the CDR3 is TGTGCCAGCAGCCCTTGGGAAACCGGGGAGCTGTTTTTT. It yields the protein CASSPWETGELFF.